These 12 T cell receptor beta chains came from one sample sequenced in a study of T cells in Graves' hyperthyroidism and ophthalmopathy. Amplified regions were TCR beta CDR3 sequences from RNA transcripts. The HTBI set primed first-round TCR CDR3 RT-PCR. One entry per CDR3 protein, called by TCRdb with MiXCR from the multiplex PCR reads. The sample contains roughly 260,000 distinct CDR3 sequences, more than 14% of which appear only once. Material: blood. These receptor sequences come from a woman between 35 and 50 years old with Graves' hyperthyroidism that later progressed to Graves' ophthalmopathy.

This clonotype showed up many times. The genes are TRBV28 and TRBJ2-1; D unresolved. In germline, CDR1 is MDHEN, CDR2 SYDVKM. Deletions cut 1 base from V and 12 bases from J, with 13 bases between. The CDR3 spans 13 residues. The CDR3 protein is CASSLSGAKGQFF. CDR3 coding DNA: TGTGCCAGCAGTTTATCGGGTGCGAAGGGGCAGTTCTTC.

At least ten counts were recorded for this clonotype. V and J are TRBV20-1 and TRBJ2-3; tentative D call: TRBD2 (6 bases). The length of the CDR3 is 13 residues. Between the trimmed V and J ends, which lost 4 bases and 2 bases, there was a span of 10 bases. Germline V CDR1 and CDR2: DFQATT, SNEGSKA (reference sequence). CDR3 loop: CSATEGPTDTQYF. As DNA, the CDR3 is TGCAGTGCTACGGAGGGCCCCACAGATACGCAGTATTTT.

This clonotype was observed many times. The V and J genes are TRBV28 and TRBJ2-1; 9 bases are a match to TRBD2. The CDR3 is 17 amino acids. Trimming removed 6 bases from V and 2 bases from J; junction bases left unmatched: 11. Germline loops: CDR1 MDHEN, CDR2 SYDVKM. This CDR3 reads CASSLGSLAGPYNEQFF. CDR3 nucleotide sequence: TGTGCCAGCAGCCTCGGGAGTCTAGCGGGACCCTACAATGAGCAGTTCTTC.

This clonotype was found many times. This chain links TRBV12-3 or TRBV12-4 with TRBJ2-7; a weak D match, TRBD2 (5 bases). The CDR3 covers 14 residues. Trimming cost V 5 bases and J 0 bases, with 11 bases left between them. The CDR3 loop reads CASSERRRSYEQYF. The CDR3 DNA reads as TGTGCCAGCAGTGAGCGGAGGCGCTCCTACGAGCAGTACTTC.

Worth noting for this clonotype: A much larger clone is a single base away; this may be a read error. No conserved phenylalanine or tryptophan is present at the end of the CDR3, so a read error is the likely explanation. The chain uses TRBV28 and TRBJ2-7; no firm D call. The germline V and J ends were trimmed by 7 bases and 2 bases, with 9 bases remaining between them. The CDR3 spans 12 residues. Germline loops: CDR1 MDHEN, CDR2 SYDVKM. The DNA of the CDR3 is TGTGCCAGCATGGGTGGGGCCTACGAGCAGTACCTC. Translation: CASMGGAYEQYL.

There are many counts of this clonotype. This chain connects TRBV10-2 to TRBJ2-2; the D is unclear. Trimming took off 3 bases at V and 4 bases at J, with 12 bases between the two ends. Per germline, CDR1 WSHSY and CDR2 SAAADI. The CDR3 runs 15 residues. The CDR3 here is CASSEMTLFTGELFF. Here the CDR3 DNA reads TGCGCCAGCAGTGAAATGACACTATTCACCGGGGAGCTGTTTTTT.

This clonotype was seen ten or more times. The rearrangement links TRBV11-3 to TRBJ2-1; TRBD2 matches 9 bases. This CDR3 comprises 16 residues. V trimming: 1 base; J trimming: 6 bases; junction bases outside the gene matches: 7. CDR1 is SGHNT, CDR2 YENEEA, per germline. CDR3 coding DNA: TGTGCCAGCAGCTTAGCGGCGGGAGGGCCCAGCAATGAGCAGTTCTTC. This gives the protein CASSLAAGGPSNEQFF.

This clonotype was recorded at least ten times. The rearrangement links TRBV20-1 to TRBJ1-6, with 7 bases aligning to TRBD1. Germline loops: CDR1 DFQATT, CDR2 SNEGSKA (reference sequence). The V segment lost 3 bases and the J segment 7 bases; nucleotides outside the gene matches: 12. CDR3 size: 16 residues. CDR3 in DNA: TGCAGTGCTAGGGACAACAGGGGTGGCGGCAATTCACCCCTCCACTTT. This encodes CSARDNRGGGNSPLHF.

This clonotype was observed many times. The chain recombines TRBV6-1 with TRBJ1-5; D unresolved. This CDR3 has 13 residues. Germline loops: CDR1 MNHNS, CDR2 SASEGT. Deletions cut 7 bases from V and 5 bases from J, with 12 bases between. The CDR3 loop is CASNHGLYQPQHF. Written as DNA, the CDR3 is TGTGCCAGCAATCACGGATTATATCAGCCCCAGCATTTT.

This clonotype has a count of ten or more. The genes are TRBV28 and TRBJ2-7, with 11 bases that match TRBD1. CDR1 and CDR2 from the germline V gene are MDHEN and SYDVKM. The CDR3 covers 14 residues. V shed 5 bases and J 7 bases; nucleotides not matched to a gene: 7. The CDR3 DNA sequence: TGTGCCAGCAGTGGGACAGGGGGTTCGAGGGAGCAGTACTTC. It encodes CASSGTGGSREQYF.

This clonotype has at least ten counts. The V gene is TRBV11-2, the J gene TRBJ1-6; D remains ambiguous. The V gene lost 0 bases and the J gene lost 9 bases, with 12 bases spanning the gap. The CDR3 extends over 15 amino acids. The germline V gene encodes CDR1 SGHAT and CDR2 FQNNGV. DNA for the CDR3: TGTGCCAGCAGCTTAGACGGCTGGGGAATTTCACCCCTCCACTTT. Translating gives CASSLDGWGISPLHF. The variable domain in full, completed from reference TRBV11-2 and TRBJ1-6, reads EAGVAQSPRYKIIEKRQSVAFWCNPISGHATLYWYQQILGQGPKLLIQFQNNGVVDDSQLPKDRFSAERLKGVDSTLKIQPAKLEDSAVYLCASSLDGWGISPLHFGNGTRLTVT.

This clonotype was seen ten or more times. The V call is TRBV29-1, the J call TRBJ2-5; D possibly corresponds to TRBD2 (6 bases). CDR3 length equals 12 residues. CDR1 is SQVTM, CDR2 ANQGSEA, per germline. The V and J ends lost 7 bases and 2 bases respectively, with 11 bases between them. Here the CDR3 DNA reads TGCAGCGCGGGGGACCTTCAAGAGACCCAGTACTTC. This encodes CSAGDLQETQYF.